One sample yielded the 28 T cell receptor beta chains listed below, sequenced in a study of CD8+CD57+ T cells in acquired aplastic anemia. Investigators profiled TCR beta VDJ and CDR3 from genomic DNA template. TCRdb called the reads again in MiXCR, with one record for every CDR3 protein. Here the sample spans under 500,000 distinct CDR3 sequences, around 33% being singletons. Individuals selected for sequencing had exhibited CD8+CD57+ cell expansion on flow cytometry. The material sequenced was sorted CD4+, CD8+, or CD8+CD57+ T cells (not recorded which) from PBMCs. These receptors were obtained from a human donor with aplastic anemia.

The V gene is TRBV7-2, the J gene TRBJ2-2; D uncertain. The germline CDR1 and CDR2 sequences are SGHTA and FQGNSA. V was shortened by 3 bases and J by 6 bases, with 8 bases between the two germline ends. This CDR3 is 13 amino acids long. The CDR3 DNA reads as TGTGCCAGCAGCTTCTCCTCGTCCGGGGAGCTGTTTTTT. This encodes CASSFSSSGELFF.

The V gene is TRBV4-1, the J gene TRBJ1-5; unclear D gene. The CDR3 is 16 residues long. V was cut by 0 bases and J by 4 bases, with 13 bases left in between. Germline CDR1 reads MGHRA; CDR2 reads YSYEKL. The DNA for the CDR3 is TGCGCCAGCAGCCAAGATCCTGGGCAGCCGAATCAGCCCCAGCATTTT. Its translation: CASSQDPGQPNQPQHF.

This clonotype was picked up a small number of times. The V and J genes are TRBV5-6 and TRBJ1-2, with D perhaps matching TRBD1 (5 bases). Germline-derived CDR1 and CDR2 are SGHDT and YYEEEE. The CDR3 is 14 residues long. The germline V and J ends were trimmed by 4 bases and 6 bases, with 16 bases remaining between them. Written as DNA, the CDR3 is TGTGCCAGCAGCCCTGGACTACTGGGGGATGGCTACACCTTC. Residues: CASSPGLLGDGYTF.

For this clonotype: A read error may produce the germline difference seen at one junction end. The chain is built from TRBV20-1 and TRBJ2-1; D call uncertain. There are 14 residues in the CDR3. Per the germline V gene, CDR1 is DFQATT and CDR2 is SNEGSKA (reference sequence). The CDR3 bases are TGCAGTGCTAGAGTGCTAAACTCCTACAATGAGCAGCTCTTC. Translated, it gives CSARVLNSYNEQLF.

This clonotype has at least ten counts. This chain uses TRBV5-1 with TRBJ1-2; D gene unclear. Germline V gene sequence: CDR1 SGHRS, CDR2 YFSETQ. V shed 2 bases and J shed 6 bases, with 14 bases lying between them. The CDR3 is made up of 14 amino acids. As DNA, the CDR3 is TGCGCCAGCAGCTTAGGACGGAGTGAGGATGGCTACACCTTC. Residues: CASSLGRSEDGYTF.

A few counts support this clonotype. V and J are TRBV20-1 and TRBJ1-6, with 8 bases aligning to TRBD1. The CDR3 runs 16 residues. J was trimmed by 0 bases and V by 6 bases; bases with no gene match: 7. Per germline, CDR1 DFQATT and CDR2 SNEGSKA (reference sequence). The CDR3 DNA reads as TGCAGTGCAAATACAGGGGGAAACTCCTATAATTCACCCCTCCACTTT. Its translation: CSANTGGNSYNSPLHF.

The count of this clonotype is one. This chain connects TRBV20-1 to TRBJ2-7; 8 nucleotides match TRBD2. This CDR3 is 14 amino acids long. V shed 3 bases and J 7 bases; nucleotides not matched to a gene: 11. Germline values: CDR1 DFQATT, CDR2 SNEGSKA (reference sequence). DNA of the CDR3: TGCAGTGCTAGGGACGGGGGGGGCTACAATGAGCAGTACTTC. It specifies CSARDGGGYNEQYF.

V is TRBV20-1 and J is TRBJ2-7; TRBD2 agrees at 7 bases. Germline trimming cut 5 bases from V and 7 bases from J; bases unmatched to any gene: 20. The CDR3 length is 16 residues. Germline V CDR1 and CDR2: DFQATT, SNEGSKA (reference sequence). CDR3 nucleotide sequence: TGCAGTGCTCAGGCCCCGGGGGGATTAGCGGGTATGGAGCAGTACGTC. Its protein is CSAQAPGGLAGMEQYV.

As for this clonotype: Germline and junction disagree at one end, which may indicate a read error. The V gene is TRBV7-9, the J gene TRBJ1-3; D uncertain. The CDR3 totals 15 residues. CDR1 is SEHNR, CDR2 FQNEAQ, per germline (reference sequence). The CDR3 sequence is CASSRKGQTGNTTYF. The CDR3 DNA follows: TGTGCCAGCAGCCGAAAAGGGCAAACCGGAAACACCACATATTTT.

In this sample, this clonotype turned up many times. At one boundary the junction diverges from the germline segment, which might be a read error. The chain joins TRBV5-1 to TRBJ2-3; maybe TRBD2 (6 bases). The germline gives CDR1 SGHRS, CDR2 YFSETQ. The CDR3 length is 14 residues. The CDR3 bases are TGTGCCAGTAGTCTTAGCGGTAGCACAGATACGCAGTATTTT. It translates to CASSLSGSTDTQYF.

This clonotype was seen a handful of times. J is TRBJ2-5 and V is TRBV14; maybe TRBD2 (6 bases). Trimming cost V 1 base and J 5 bases, with 11 bases left between them. The CDR3 totals 14 residues. Looked up from germline, CDR1 is SGHDN and CDR2 is FVKESK. CDR3 coding DNA: TGTGCCAGCAGCCAAGTTGTCGGAGGGGAGACCCAGTACTTC. Encoded protein: CASSQVVGGETQYF.

In this sample, this clonotype turned up many times. The V call is TRBV24-1, the J call TRBJ2-7; a possible D gene is TRBD1 (5 bases). V was clipped by 6 bases and J by 6 bases, with 17 bases between them. CDR3 size: 14 residues. Germline V gives CDR1 KGHDR, CDR2 SFDVKD. The CDR3 DNA reads TGTGCCACCAGTAACCGAGACAGAGACGCCGAGCAGTACTTC. Translation: CATSNRDRDAEQYF.

This clonotype was counted many times. The CDR3 loop is CSARSWQGIEAPLHF. The CDR3 DNA reads as TGCAGTGCTAGATCCTGGCAGGGCATCGAGGCACCCCTCCACTTT. The chain carries TRBV20-1 and TRBJ1-6, with D perhaps TRBD1 (5 bases). The CDR3 spans 15 residues. Germline CDR1 DFQATT, CDR2 SNEGSKA (reference sequence). Between the trimmed V and J ends, which lost 2 bases and 11 bases, there was a span of 19 bases.

The rearrangement joins TRBV7-2 to TRBJ1-1; a weak D match, TRBD1 (5 bases). Per germline, CDR1 SGHTA and CDR2 FQGNSA. The CDR3 consists of 15 residues. The V and J ends lost 1 base and 5 bases respectively, with 14 bases between them. CDR3 DNA: TGTGCCAGCAGCTTAGGTCCAGGGTCCTATACTGAAGCTTTCTTT. Its translation is CASSLGPGSYTEAFF.

This chain links TRBV7-6 with TRBJ1-1, with D maybe TRBD1 (6 bases). Germline CDR1 is SGHVS and CDR2 is FNYEAQ. Trimming removed 6 bases at V and 6 bases at J, with 17 bases between. The CDR3 runs to 14 residues. CDR3 sequence reads: CASRQAGEQPEAFF. CDR3 nucleotide sequence: TGTGCCAGCAGACAAGCAGGGGAGCAACCTGAAGCTTTCTTT.

The J gene is TRBJ2-5, the V gene TRBV7-9; maybe TRBD1 (6 bases). Per the germline V gene, CDR1 is SEHNR and CDR2 is FQNEAQ (reference sequence). Trimming left V 6 bases short and J 0 bases short, with 11 bases between. This CDR3 region has 14 residues. CDR3 region: CASSFDRYQETQYF. The CDR3 DNA is TGTGCCAGCAGTTTTGACAGGTACCAAGAGACCCAGTACTTC. The full variable domain, completed using reference TRBV7-9 and TRBJ2-5, is DTGVSQNPRHKITKRGQNVTFRCDPISEHNRLYWYRQTLGQGPEFLTYFQNEAQLEKSRLLSDRFSAERPKGSFSTLEIQRTEQGDSAMYLCASSFDRYQETQYFGPGTRLLVL.

Here the CDR3 reads CASSRDGQGASPLHF. As DNA, the CDR3 is TGTGCCAGCAGTAGAGATGGACAGGGGGCTTCACCCCTCCACTTT. V usage is TRBV6-1 and J usage is TRBJ1-6, with 11 bases identical to TRBD1. Germline V gene data show CDR1 as MNHNS and CDR2 as SASEGT. This CDR3 has 15 residues. The V gene end was trimmed by 5 bases and the J gene end by 9 bases; junction bases not matched to a gene: 6.

This clonotype was recorded a few times. This CDR3 reads CASSEKIRAAFQETQYF. Here the CDR3 DNA reads TGTGCCAGCAGTGAAAAGATAAGGGCAGCTTTCCAAGAGACCCAGTACTTC. The chain has TRBV2 and TRBJ2-5; no reliable D call. This CDR3 region has 17 residues. CDR1 and CDR2 (germline): SNHLY, FYNNEI. V lost 2 bases, J lost 1 base, and 17 bases lay in between.

There are many counts of this clonotype. This chain uses TRBV10-3 with TRBJ2-7; D is unclear. Germline lookup yields CDR1 ENHRY and CDR2 SYGVKD. V lost 10 bases, J lost 3 bases, and 10 bases lay in between. The CDR3 runs to 11 residues. The CDR3 DNA is TGTGCCAGCAAGGGTTACTACGAGCAGTACTTC. Residues: CASKGYYEQYF.

Notes on this clonotype: The junction differs from germline at one of its ends, possibly a read error. This sequence joins TRBV11-1 and TRBJ2-1; 10 nucleotides agree with TRBD2. There are 17 residues in the CDR3. CDR1 SGHAT and CDR2 FQDESV come from the germline V gene (reference sequence). In DNA form, the CDR3 reads TGTGCCAGCAGCTCCGGGGGGCTAGCGGGAGATATGACTGAGCAGTCCTTC. It yields the protein CASSSGGLAGDMTEQSF.

The V call is TRBV20-1, the J call TRBJ2-4; no definite D call. CDR3 size: 15 residues. Germline loops: CDR1 DFQATT, CDR2 SNEGSKA (reference sequence). With 0 bases removed from V and 5 bases from J, the gap between germline ends came to 14 bases. The CDR3 sequence: CSARDWSRPQNIQYF. CDR3 bases: TGCAGTGCTAGAGATTGGTCCAGACCACAAAACATTCAGTACTTC.

CDR3 bases: TGCAGCGTTGTGGGACAGGGACCCTACGAGCAGTACTTC. It yields the protein CSVVGQGPYEQYF. This chain uses TRBV29-1 with TRBJ2-7; 9 bases are a match to TRBD1. Germline loops: CDR1 SQVTM, CDR2 ANQGSEA. The CDR3 has 13 amino acids. V lost 4 bases, J lost 2 bases, and 3 bases stayed unmatched.

This clonotype was detected ten times or more. The genes are TRBV10-3 and TRBJ1-5; 7 bases map to TRBD1. This CDR3 region has 13 residues. Losses at the gene ends were 6 bases for V and 5 bases for J; bases not matched to a gene: 4. Germline V gives CDR1 ENHRY, CDR2 SYGVKD. This CDR3 is CAISSDRDQPQHF. The DNA for the CDR3 is TGTGCCATCAGCTCCGACAGGGATCAGCCCCAGCATTTT.

The chain joins TRBV5-4 to TRBJ2-1, with D perhaps TRBD2 (5 bases). CDR1 and CDR2 from the germline V gene are SGHNT and YYREEE (reference sequence). This CDR3 has 13 amino acids. Trimming pared 4 bases from V and 10 bases from J, leaving 15 bases between. This CDR3 reads CASSNLAHEEQFF. CDR3 DNA sequence: TGTGCCAGCAGCAACCTAGCTCATGAGGAGCAGTTCTTC.

Many counts were recorded for this clonotype. The CDR3 nucleotides are TGCAGCGTTGACGGGACAGGGAGCTCCTACGAGCAGTACTTC. Its translation: CSVDGTGSSYEQYF. V gene TRBV29-1 combines with J gene TRBJ2-7; TRBD1 agrees at 9 bases. The CDR3 loop spans 14 amino acids. V trimming: 3 bases; J trimming: 0 bases; junction bases outside the gene matches: 3. From germline, CDR1 is SQVTM and CDR2 ANQGSEA.

The chain is built from TRBV11-3 and TRBJ2-1, with D unclear. Germline V lookup: CDR1 SGHNT, CDR2 YENEEA. Between the trimmed V and J ends, which lost 0 bases and 5 bases, there was a span of 8 bases. The CDR3 consists of 14 residues. In nucleotides, the CDR3 is TGTGCCAGCAGCTTAGATCGGTCGAACAATGAGCAGTTCTTC. Amino acids: CASSLDRSNNEQFF.

This clonotype was counted ten times or more. J is TRBJ2-2 and V is TRBV19; D unclear. The CDR3 has 13 amino acids. V lost 6 bases, J lost 0 bases, and 5 bases lay in between. Looked up from germline, CDR1 is LNHDA and CDR2 is SQIVND (reference sequence). CDR3 protein: CASRSTNTGELFF. The CDR3 nucleotides are TGTGCCAGTAGGTCGACGAACACCGGGGAGCTGTTTTTT. The whole variable domain, remainder taken from reference TRBV19 and TRBJ2-2, is DGGITQSPKYLFRKEGQNVTLSCEQNLNHDAMYWYRQDPGQGLRLIYYSQIVNDFQKGDIAEGYSVSREKKESFPLTVTSAQKNPTAFYLCASRSTNTGELFFGEGSRLTVL.

The chain couples TRBV7-2 to TRBJ2-5, with D tentatively TRBD1 (6 bases). CDR1 is SGHTA, CDR2 FQGNSA, per germline. The V gene lost 2 bases and the J gene lost 5 bases, with 12 bases spanning the gap. This CDR3 has 14 residues. The CDR3 region is CASSLLGAGETQYF. DNA for the CDR3: TGTGCCAGCAGCTTATTGGGGGCAGGGGAGACCCAGTACTTC.